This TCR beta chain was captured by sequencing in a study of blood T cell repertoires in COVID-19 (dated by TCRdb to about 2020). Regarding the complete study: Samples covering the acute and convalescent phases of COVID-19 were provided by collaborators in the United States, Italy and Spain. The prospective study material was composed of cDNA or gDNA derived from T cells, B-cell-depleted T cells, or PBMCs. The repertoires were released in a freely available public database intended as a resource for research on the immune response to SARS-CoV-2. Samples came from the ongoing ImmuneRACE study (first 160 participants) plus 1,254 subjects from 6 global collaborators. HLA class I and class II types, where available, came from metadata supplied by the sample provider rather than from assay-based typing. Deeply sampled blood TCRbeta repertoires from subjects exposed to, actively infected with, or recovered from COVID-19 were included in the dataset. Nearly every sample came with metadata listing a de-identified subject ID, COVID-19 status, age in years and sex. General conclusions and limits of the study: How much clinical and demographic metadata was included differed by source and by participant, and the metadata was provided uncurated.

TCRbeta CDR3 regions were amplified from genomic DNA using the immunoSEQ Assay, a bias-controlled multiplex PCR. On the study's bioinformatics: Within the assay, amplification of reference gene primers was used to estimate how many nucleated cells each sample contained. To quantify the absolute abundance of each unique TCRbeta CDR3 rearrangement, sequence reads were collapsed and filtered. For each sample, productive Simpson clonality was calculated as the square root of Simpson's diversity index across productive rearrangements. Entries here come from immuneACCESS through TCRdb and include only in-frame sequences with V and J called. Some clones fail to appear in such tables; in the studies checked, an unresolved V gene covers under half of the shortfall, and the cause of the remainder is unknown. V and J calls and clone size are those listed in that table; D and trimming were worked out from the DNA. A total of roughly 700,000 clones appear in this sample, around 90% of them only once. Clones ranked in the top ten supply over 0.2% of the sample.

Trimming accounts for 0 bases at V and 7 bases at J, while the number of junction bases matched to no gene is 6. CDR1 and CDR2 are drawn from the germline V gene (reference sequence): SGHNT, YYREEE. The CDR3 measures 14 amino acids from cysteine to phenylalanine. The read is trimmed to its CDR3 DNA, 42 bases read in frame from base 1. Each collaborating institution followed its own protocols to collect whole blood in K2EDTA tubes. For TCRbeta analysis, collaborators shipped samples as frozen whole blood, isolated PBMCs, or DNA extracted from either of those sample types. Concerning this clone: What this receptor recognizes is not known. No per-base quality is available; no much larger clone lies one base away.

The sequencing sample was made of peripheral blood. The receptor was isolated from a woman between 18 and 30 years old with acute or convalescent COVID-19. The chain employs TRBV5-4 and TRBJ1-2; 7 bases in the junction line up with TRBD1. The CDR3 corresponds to CASSLEGGAGGYTF. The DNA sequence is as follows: TGTGCCAGCAGCTTGGAAGGGGGCGCGGGTGGCTACACCTTC.